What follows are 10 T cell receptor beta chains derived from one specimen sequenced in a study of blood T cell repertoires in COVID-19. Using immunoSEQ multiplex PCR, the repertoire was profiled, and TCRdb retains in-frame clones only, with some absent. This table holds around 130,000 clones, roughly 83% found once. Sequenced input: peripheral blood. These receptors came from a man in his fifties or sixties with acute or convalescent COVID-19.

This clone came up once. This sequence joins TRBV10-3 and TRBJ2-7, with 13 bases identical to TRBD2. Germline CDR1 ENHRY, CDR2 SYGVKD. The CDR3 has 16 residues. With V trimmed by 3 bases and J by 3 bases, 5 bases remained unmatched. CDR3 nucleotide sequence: TGTGCCATCAGTGACGTCGGACTAGCGGGAGACTACGAGCAGTACTTC. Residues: CAISDVGLAGDYEQYF.

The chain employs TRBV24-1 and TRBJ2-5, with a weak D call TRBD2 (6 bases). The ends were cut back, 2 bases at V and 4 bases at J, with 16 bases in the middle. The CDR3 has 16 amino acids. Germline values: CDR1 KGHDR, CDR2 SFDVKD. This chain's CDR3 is CATSDSVGGSLETQYF. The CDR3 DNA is TGTGCCACCAGTGATTCTGTGGGAGGTTCGCTAGAGACCCAGTACTTC.

In nucleotides, the CDR3 is TGTGCCAGCAGCTTAGTGCAGGGGAACTATGGCTACACCTTC. This encodes CASSLVQGNYGYTF. The rearrangement joins TRBV7-9 to TRBJ1-2, with D maybe TRBD1 (6 bases). Germline CDR1 SEHNR, CDR2 FQNEAQ (reference sequence). The V end was cut by 1 base, the J end by 2 bases, with 8 bases between. The CDR3 spans 14 residues.

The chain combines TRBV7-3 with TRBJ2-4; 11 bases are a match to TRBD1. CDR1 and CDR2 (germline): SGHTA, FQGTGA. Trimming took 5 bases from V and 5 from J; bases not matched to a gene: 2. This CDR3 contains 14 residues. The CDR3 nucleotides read TGTGCCAGCAGCCGGACAGGGGGCGAAAACATTCAGTACTTC. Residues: CASSRTGGENIQYF.

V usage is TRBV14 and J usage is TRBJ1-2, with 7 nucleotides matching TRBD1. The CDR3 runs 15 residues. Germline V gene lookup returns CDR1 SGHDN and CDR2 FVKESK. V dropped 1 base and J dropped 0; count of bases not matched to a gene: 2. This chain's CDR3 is CASSQGTGANYGYTF. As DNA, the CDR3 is TGTGCCAGCAGCCAAGGGACAGGAGCTAACTATGGCTACACCTTC.

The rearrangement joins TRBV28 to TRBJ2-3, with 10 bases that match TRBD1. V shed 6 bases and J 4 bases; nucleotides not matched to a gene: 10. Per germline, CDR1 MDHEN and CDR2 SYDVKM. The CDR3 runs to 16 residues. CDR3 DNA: TGTGCCAGCAGCCCCCCGACAGGGGGCGCCGCAGATACGCAGTATTTT. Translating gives CASSPPTGGAADTQYF.

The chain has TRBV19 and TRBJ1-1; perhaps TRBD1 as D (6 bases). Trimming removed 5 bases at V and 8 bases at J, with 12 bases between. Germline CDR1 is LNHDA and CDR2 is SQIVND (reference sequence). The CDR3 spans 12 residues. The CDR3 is CASSHRGAEAFF. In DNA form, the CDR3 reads TGTGCCAGTAGTCATCGGGGGGCAGAAGCTTTCTTT.

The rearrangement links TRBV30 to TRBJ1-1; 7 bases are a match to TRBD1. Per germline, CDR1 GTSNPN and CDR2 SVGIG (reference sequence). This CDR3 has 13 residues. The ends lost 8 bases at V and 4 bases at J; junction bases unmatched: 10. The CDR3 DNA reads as TGTGCCAGAACGGGACAGTCGGGCACTGAAGCTTTCTTT. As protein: CARTGQSGTEAFF.

CDR3 sequence reads: CASSLVSSSSYEQYF. CDR3 nucleotides: TGCGCCAGCAGCTTGGTTTCTAGCAGCTCCTACGAGCAGTACTTC. The rearrangement links TRBV5-1 to TRBJ2-7; perhaps TRBD2 as D (5 bases). V lost 0 bases and J lost 0, with 10 bases in between. Germline V gene lookup returns CDR1 SGHRS and CDR2 YFSETQ. The CDR3 totals 15 residues.

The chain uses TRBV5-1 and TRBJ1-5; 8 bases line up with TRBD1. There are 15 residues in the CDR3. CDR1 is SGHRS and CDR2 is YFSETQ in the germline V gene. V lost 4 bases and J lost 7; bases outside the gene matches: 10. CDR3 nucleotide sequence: TGCGCCAGCAGCCCATCTGGGACAGGTTCGCAGCCCCAGCATTTT. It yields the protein CASSPSGTGSQPQHF. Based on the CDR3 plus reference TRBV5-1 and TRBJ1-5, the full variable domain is KAGVTQTPRYLIKTRGQQVTLSCSPISGHRSVSWYQQTPGQGLQFLFEYFSETQRNKGNFPGRFSGRQFSNSRSEMNVSTLELGDSALYLCASSPSGTGSQPQHFGDGTRLSIL.